These 14 T cell receptor beta chains share one sample of origin, sequenced in a study of CXCR3-negative and CXCR3-positive naive CD8 T cells. With UMI labels, 5' RACE was used to prepare the TRB cDNA libraries. TCRdb re-called the 5' RACE reads and catalogs CDR3 proteins one per entry, DNA excluded. This sample contains tens of thousands of distinct CDR3 sequences. Sequenced sample: naive CXCR3- CD8+ T cells from blood. As to subset: CD45RO-CCR7+CD27+CD95- naive CD8+ T cells lacking CXCR3 (TNR3-). The receptors stem from a human donor in good health. Some clones in this sample may be carry-over from other donors' samples.

V and J are TRBV29-1 and TRBJ2-7. This CDR3 is 13 amino acids long. Germline lookup yields CDR1 SQVTM and CDR2 ANQGSEA. This CDR3 reads CSVETGPTYEQYF.

This chain links TRBV20-1 with TRBJ2-7. This CDR3 comprises 12 residues. The germline CDR1 and CDR2 sequences are DFQATT and SNEGSKA (reference sequence). The CDR3 sequence is CSARDIGYEQYF.

The rearrangement links TRBV3-1 to TRBJ2-4. Per the germline V gene, CDR1 is LGHDT and CDR2 is YNNKEL (reference sequence). The CDR3 contains 12 residues. CDR3 sequence: CASSREYDIQYF.

The rearrangement uses TRBV9 and TRBJ1-1; TCRdb designates TRBD1, a call that cannot be tested without DNA. The CDR3 extends over 15 amino acids. Germline lookup yields CDR1 SGDLS and CDR2 YYNGEE. The CDR3 loop is CASSAGALMNTEAFF.

The chain couples TRBV4-2 to TRBJ1-5. This CDR3 is built from 17 residues. Germline V gene lookup returns CDR1 LGHNA and CDR2 YNFKEQ. The CDR3 region is CASSQGIPGYSNQPQHF.

The chain links TRBV27 to TRBJ2-1; the D call of TRBD1 rests on TCRdb alone, since no DNA is present to check it. CDR3 size: 17 residues. Germline loops: CDR1 MNHEY, CDR2 SMNVEV (reference sequence). CDR3 protein: CASSLYPPGTSYNEQFF.

J is TRBJ2-7 and V is TRBV29-1. From germline, CDR1 is SQVTM and CDR2 ANQGSEA. This CDR3 comprises 12 residues. The CDR3 sequence is CSVVGISYEQYF.

The chain uses TRBV7-3 and TRBJ2-2; TCRdb names TRBD1, which stays unverified in the absence of DNA. Germline lookup yields CDR1 SGHTA and CDR2 FQGTGA. This CDR3 spans 14 amino acids. The chain's CDR3 is CASSWDGYTGELFF.

The chain joins TRBV19 to TRBJ2-1. The length of the CDR3 is 12 residues. The germline V gene has CDR1 LNHDA and CDR2 SQIVND (reference sequence). The CDR3 region is CASSTDPNEQFF.

The chain couples TRBV29-1 to TRBJ2-7; TCRdb names TRBD1, which stays unverified in the absence of DNA. CDR1 is SQVTM, CDR2 ANQGSEA, per germline. The CDR3 length is 14 residues. The CDR3 is CSVEVRDTSYEQYF.

The rearrangement links TRBV29-1 to TRBJ1-2; lacking DNA, the TRBD1 call made by TCRdb goes unchecked. The germline V gene has CDR1 SQVTM and CDR2 ANQGSEA. The length of the CDR3 is 12 residues. CDR3 region: CSVDRDPSGYTF.

This chain joins TRBV29-1 and TRBJ2-1; TCRdb indicates TRBD2, and absent DNA this call remains unverified. Germline V lookup: CDR1 SQVTM, CDR2 ANQGSEA. CDR3 length: 21 residues. The CDR3 reads CLRGRDVGTSGDSFSYNEQFF.

This chain uses TRBV11-3 with TRBJ2-7; the TCRdb call, TRBD1, lacks DNA for checking. This CDR3 is built from 14 residues. The germline CDR1 and CDR2 sequences are SGHNT and YENEEA. CDR3 region: CASSLLQGGDEQYF.

V usage is TRBV14 and J usage is TRBJ2-3; TCRdb returns TRBD1, unconfirmable since there is no DNA. The CDR3 runs 16 residues. CDR1 SGHDN and CDR2 FVKESK come from the germline V gene. CDR3: CASSQVPGARRDTQYF.